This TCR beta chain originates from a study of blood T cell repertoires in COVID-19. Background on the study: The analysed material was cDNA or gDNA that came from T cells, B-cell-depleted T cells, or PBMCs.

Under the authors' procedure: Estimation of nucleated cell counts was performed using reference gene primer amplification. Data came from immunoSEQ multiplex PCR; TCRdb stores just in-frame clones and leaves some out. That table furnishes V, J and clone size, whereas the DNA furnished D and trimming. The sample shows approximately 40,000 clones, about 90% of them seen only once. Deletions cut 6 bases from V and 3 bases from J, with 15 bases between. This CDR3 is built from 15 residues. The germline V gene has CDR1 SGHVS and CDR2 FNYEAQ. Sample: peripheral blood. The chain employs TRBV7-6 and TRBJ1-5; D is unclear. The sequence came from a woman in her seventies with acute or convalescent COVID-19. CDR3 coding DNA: TGTGCCAGCAGTCATTACAGTGGGCCCAATCAGCCCCAGCATTTT. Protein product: CASSHYSGPNQPQHF. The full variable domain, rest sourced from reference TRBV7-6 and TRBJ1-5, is GAGVSQSPRYKVTKRGQDVALRCDPISGHVSLYWYRQALGQGPEFLTYFNYEAQQDKSGLPNDRFSAERPEGSISTLTIQRTEQRDSAMYRCASSHYSGPNQPQHFGDGTRLSIL.